The rows below give T cell receptor beta chains drawn from one sample of a study of identical twins. TCRdb processed the 5' RACE reads anew with MiXCR; each CDR3 protein has one entry. The table shows 350,000 or so distinct CDR3 sequences, with approximately 9.1% occurring only once. The material sequenced was naive T cells sorted from blood. Receptor source: a woman aged 50 to 60 in good health. Each CDR3 is given with its conserved first and last residue. A D gene is named only where the DNA matches it firmly. Size is omitted from some rows. Given values are once, few, many or a class for expanded clones.

D gene	clone size	V gene	J gene	CDR3 DNA	CDR3 protein
TRBD2	few	TRBV5-6	TRBJ2-2	TGTGCCAGCAGCTTCCCGGGACTAGCGGGAGGGCCCGGCACCGGGGAGCTGTTTTTT	CASSFPGLAGGPGTGELFF
-	few	TRBV29-1	TRBJ1-1	TGCAGCGTCAGTGGGGGGCCGACTGAAGCTTTCTTT	CSVSGGPTEAFF
-	few	TRBV24-1	TRBJ2-2	TGTGCCACCAGTGACCCGTATAAACAGGGAACGAACACCGGGGAGCTGTTTTTT	CATSDPYKQGTNTGELFF
TRBD2	few	TRBV29-1	TRBJ2-5	TGCAGCGTTGGGATTGCGGGAGGTGGAGAGACCCAGTACTTC	CSVGIAGGGETQYF
-	-	TRBV15	TRBJ1-6	TGTGCCACCAGCAGGGCCCTCGGGCCCCTCCACTTT	CATSRALGPLHF
TRBD1	many	TRBV12-3/TRBV12-4	TRBJ2-3	TGTGCCAGCAGTTTGAGGACAGGCTTCACAGATACGCAGTATTTT	CASSLRTGFTDTQYF
TRBD2	few	TRBV4-1	TRBJ2-3	TGCGCCAGCAGCCATGTTCTAGCGGGTATAACAGATACGCAGTATTTT	CASSHVLAGITDTQYF
TRBD2	-	TRBV20-1	TRBJ2-1	TGCAGTGCTAGAGAGGGGAGGGGTTACAATGAGCAGTTCTTC	CSAREGRGYNEQFF
TRBD1	-	TRBV10-3	TRBJ2-5	TGTGCCACCAGAGGCACAGGGGGCCAAGAGACCCAGTACTTC	CATRGTGGQETQYF
-	-	TRBV20-1	TRBJ1-1	TGCAGTGCGCGGGCCCTGCGCCGGGGCACTGAAGCTTTCTTT	CSARALRRGTEAFF
-	few	TRBV7-8	TRBJ2-1	TGTGCCAGCAGCTTGACTCGAGGCACTGAGCAGTTCTTC	CASSLTRGTEQFF
-	few	TRBV10-3	TRBJ1-1	TGTGCCATCACCCCCGGAGGGGAAGCTTTCTTT	CAITPGGEAFF
TRBD2	few	TRBV12-3/TRBV12-4	TRBJ2-2	TGTGCCAGCAGTTTAGGGGGACTAGCAATTGTGACCGGGGAGCTGTTTTTT	CASSLGGLAIVTGELFF
TRBD2	many	TRBV24-1	TRBJ2-2	TGTGCCACCAGTGATCCCGGGGGGGTCACCGGGGAGCTGTTTTTT	CATSDPGGVTGELFF
-	few	TRBV6-5	TRBJ1-1	TGTGCCAGCGGCTTCCTCGGGGGGGGGACTGAAGCTTTCTTT	CASGFLGGGTEAFF
-	few	TRBV5-6	TRBJ2-2	TGTGCCAGCACCACTTGGGAAGGGGTCACCGGGGAGCTGTTTTTT	CASTTWEGVTGELFF
TRBD1	few	TRBV9	TRBJ1-5	TGTGCCAGCAGCGTAGACTTGACAGGGAACCAGCCCCAGCATTTT	CASSVDLTGNQPQHF
-	few	TRBV20-1	TRBJ2-7	TGCAGTGCTAGCCTTTTAGCAACCTCCTACGAGCAGTACTTC	CSASLLATSYEQYF
-	-	TRBV7-2	TRBJ1-5	TGTGCCAGCAGCCAACAGAGGGGGAATCAGCCCCAGCATTTT	CASSQQRGNQPQHF
-	-	TRBV12-3/TRBV12-4	TRBJ2-1	TGTGCCAGCAGTTTAAGTGCGGATGAGCAGTTCTTC	CASSLSADEQFF
TRBD1	-	TRBV5-1	TRBJ2-7	TGCGCCAGCAGGGCCGGGACAGCTCAATACGAGCAGTACTTC	CASRAGTAQYEQYF
-	-	TRBV7-7	TRBJ2-1	TGTGCTAGCAGCCTACTGGACCGGGCAGATTACAATGAGCAGTTCTTC	CASSLLDRADYNEQFF
-	many	TRBV6-6	TRBJ2-3	TGTGCCAGCAGTTACTCGAGGGGCAGGGTCACAGATACGCAGTATTTT	CASSYSRGRVTDTQYF